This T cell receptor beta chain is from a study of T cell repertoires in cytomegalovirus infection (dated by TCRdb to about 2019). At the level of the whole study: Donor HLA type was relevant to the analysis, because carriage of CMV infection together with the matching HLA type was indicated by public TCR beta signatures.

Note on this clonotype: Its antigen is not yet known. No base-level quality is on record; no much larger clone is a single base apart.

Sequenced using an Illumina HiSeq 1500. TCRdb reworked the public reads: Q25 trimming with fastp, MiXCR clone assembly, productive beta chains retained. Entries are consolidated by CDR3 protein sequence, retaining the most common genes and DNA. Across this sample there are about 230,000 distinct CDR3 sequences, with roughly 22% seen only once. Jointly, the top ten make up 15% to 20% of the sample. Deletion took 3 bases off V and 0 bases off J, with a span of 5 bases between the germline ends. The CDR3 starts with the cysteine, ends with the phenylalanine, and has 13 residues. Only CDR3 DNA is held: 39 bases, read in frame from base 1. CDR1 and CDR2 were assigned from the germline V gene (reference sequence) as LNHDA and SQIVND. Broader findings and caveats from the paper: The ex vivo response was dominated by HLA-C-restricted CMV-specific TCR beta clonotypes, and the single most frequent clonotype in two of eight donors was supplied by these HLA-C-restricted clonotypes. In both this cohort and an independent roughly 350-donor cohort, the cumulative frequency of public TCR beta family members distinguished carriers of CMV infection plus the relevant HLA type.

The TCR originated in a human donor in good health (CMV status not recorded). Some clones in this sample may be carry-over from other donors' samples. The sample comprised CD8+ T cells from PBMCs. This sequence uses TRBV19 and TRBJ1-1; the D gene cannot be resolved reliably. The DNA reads TGTGCCAGTAGTATTAGGGTGAACACTGAAGCTTTCTTT. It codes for CASSIRVNTEAFF.